The rows below give T cell receptor beta chains drawn from one sample of a study of shared clonotypes between healthy human individuals. Repertoires were generated with immunoSEQ multiplex PCR, while TCRdb's copy carries only in-frame clones and drops some. The sample has about 2.4 million clones, over 85% seen once. Input material: naive CD4+ T cells from PBMCs. The receptors derive from a man between 18 and 29 years old in good health. Some clones in this sample may be carry-over from other donors' samples. The CDR3 runs from the conserved cysteine through the conserved F or W. A D gene is named only where the DNA matches it firmly. Rows give clone size only sometimes, using once, few, many, or a class for an expanded clone.

j_call | d_call | v_call | clone_size | cdr3_nt | cdr3_aa
TRBJ1-2 | . | TRBV5-1 | . | TGCGCCAGCAGCTTGAACCAAAACCCCGGGGGCTACACCTTC | CASSLNQNPGGYTF
TRBJ2-1 | . | TRBV6-5 | . | TGTGCCAGCATCCGAGGGGGTGAGCAGTTCTTC | CASIRGGEQFF
TRBJ2-7 | . | TRBV5-1 | . | TGCGCCAGCAGCTTGGAAGGCAGATCCTACGAGCAGTACTTC | CASSLEGRSYEQYF
TRBJ2-2 | . | TRBV5-8 | . | TGTGCCAGCAGCCCCCCGACCCGCCGTGGCACCGGGGAGCTGTTTTTT | CASSPPTRRGTGELFF
TRBJ1-6 | . | TRBV27 | . | TGTGCCAGCAGTTTGGGTGGAGGAGGGAGCGGGGGTTCACCCCTCCACTTT | CASSLGGGGSGGSPLHF
TRBJ2-2 | . | TRBV7-3 | . | TGTGCCAGCAGCTTAATGGCAGGGAGGATCGGCGGGGAGCTGTTTTTT | CASSLMAGRIGGELFF
TRBJ1-2 | . | TRBV6-1 | . | TGTGCCAGCCAGCCTCGACAGCTCTATGGCTACACCTTC | CASQPRQLYGYTF
TRBJ2-5 | . | TRBV27 | . | TGTGCCAGCAGTTTAGCCGGGACAACCAAGGAGACCCAGTACTTC | CASSLAGTTKETQYF
TRBJ2-3 | . | TRBV6-1 | . | TGTGCCAGCAGTGAAACAGGGCTTAGCACGCAGTATTTT | CASSETGLSTQYF
TRBJ2-7 | TRBD2 | TRBV7-6 | . | TGTGCCAGCAGCTCGGGACTAGCGGGGCCCTTTTCCTACGAGCAGTACTTC | CASSSGLAGPFSYEQYF
TRBJ2-7 | . | TRBV28 | . | TGTGCCAGCAGTTTATACGGAAACTACGAGCAGTACTTC | CASSLYGNYEQYF
TRBJ2-7 | . | TRBV19 | . | TGTGCCAGTAGTACGACTAGTTTTAACCACGAGCAGTACTTC | CASSTTSFNHEQYF
TRBJ1-2 | TRBD1 | TRBV28 | . | TGTGCCAGCAGTTTGACAGGGGTGTATGGCTACACCTTC | CASSLTGVYGYTF
TRBJ1-5 | . | TRBV2 | . | TGTGCCAGCAGTGATCGGCGCGGGGGTCAGCCCCAGCATTTT | CASSDRRGGQPQHF
TRBJ2-7 | . | TRBV6-5 | . | TGTGCCAGCACCCGGGACTCGGCTGGGGAGCAGTACTTC | CASTRDSAGEQYF
TRBJ2-7 | . | TRBV7-2 | . | TGTGCCAGCAGCTCCAAGACTGTTCCCTACGAGCAGTACTTC | CASSSKTVPYEQYF
TRBJ1-1 | . | TRBV28 | . | TGTGCCAGCAGAGCCGGGACACTCGGGGACACTGAAGCTTTCTTT | CASRAGTLGDTEAFF
TRBJ2-1 | . | TRBV18 | . | TGTGCCAGCTCACCACCGAGCAGCTCCTACAATGAGCAGTTCTTC | CASSPPSSSYNEQFF
TRBJ1-2 | . | TRBV5-8 | few | TGTGCCAGCAGCCTGCGGCGGGGGCTTCGAGGCTACACCTTC | CASSLRRGLRGYTF
TRBJ1-3 | . | TRBV6-1 | . | TGTGCCACCAAGGCACCGCTTGGAAACACCATATATTTT | CATKAPLGNTIYF
TRBJ2-3 | TRBD2 | TRBV7-2 | . | TGTGCCAGCAACCAGGGACTAGCGGGAGCAGATACGCAGTATTTT | CASNQGLAGADTQYF
TRBJ1-1 | . | TRBV6-1 | . | TGTGCCAGCCCCGTAGGCCCGAACACTGAAGCTTTCTTT | CASPVGPNTEAFF
TRBJ1-1 | TRBD1 | TRBV15 | few | TGTGCCACCAGCAGGGACAGGGTGAACACTGAAGCTTTCTTT | CATSRDRVNTEAFF
TRBJ2-2 | TRBD1 | TRBV5-7 | . | TGTGCCAGCAGCATAGGACAGGGGGCGCAGGTCGGGGAGCTGTTTTTT | CASSIGQGAQVGELFF
TRBJ2-7 | . | TRBV9 | . | TGTGCCAGCAGCGTAGCCGGGAGCGGATTGCCCGCCTACGAGCAGTACTTC | CASSVAGSGLPAYEQYF
TRBJ2-7 | TRBD1 | TRBV7-3 | . | TGTGCCAGCAGCGACGGGCAGGGGGACGAGCAGTACTTC | CASSDGQGDEQYF
TRBJ1-2 | . | TRBV4-1 | . | TGCGCCAGCAGCCCCCGGGATAGGGAAGGGAATGGCTACACCTTC | CASSPRDREGNGYTF
TRBJ2-2 | . | TRBV10-2 | . | TGCGCCAGCAGTGTTGATCGGACAGCAAACACCGGGGAGCTGTTTTTT | CASSVDRTANTGELFF
TRBJ2-7 | TRBD2 | TRBV6-1 | . | TGTGCCAGCAGTGACCTAGCGGGAGCCACCTACGAGCAGTACTTC | CASSDLAGATYEQYF
TRBJ2-7 | . | TRBV6-1 | . | TGTGCCAGCAGTTATCTTGGCTCTGACTACGAGCAGTACTTC | CASSYLGSDYEQYF
TRBJ2-6 | . | TRBV7-8 | once | TGTGCCAGCAGCCGGGATCGGATCCCCTCTGGGGCCAACGTCCTGACTTTC | CASSRDRIPSGANVLTF
TRBJ2-3 | . | TRBV6-1 | . | TGTGCCAGCAACACCGGGACGGGATTTCACGATACGCAGTATTTT | CASNTGTGFHDTQYF
TRBJ2-7 | . | TRBV5-3 | . | TGTGCCAGAAGCTTCCGGGTTCATAAGACCTCCTACGAGCAGTACTTC | CARSFRVHKTSYEQYF
TRBJ2-5 | . | TRBV2 | . | TGTGCCATGCACTACCTCTGGGGGGAGACCCAGTACTTC | CAMHYLWGETQYF
TRBJ1-1 | . | TRBV6-5 | few | TGTGCCAGCAGTTACTCGTGGACAAACCTGAACACTGAAGCTTTCTTT | CASSYSWTNLNTEAFF
TRBJ1-1 | . | TRBV19 | . | TGTGCCAGTAGCAAATCTCTCGGTGGAGGGAACACTGAAGCTTTCTTT | CASSKSLGGGNTEAFF
TRBJ2-4 | TRBD1 | TRBV18 | . | TGTGCCAGCTCACCCGGGACAGGGGGTATGGACATTCAGTACTTC | CASSPGTGGMDIQYF
TRBJ2-2 | TRBD2 | TRBV5-1 | . | TGCGCCAGCAGCTTGTTACCTAGCGGGACGACCGGGGAGCTGTTTTTT | CASSLLPSGTTGELFF
TRBJ2-3 | . | TRBV27 | . | TGTGCCAGCAGTTTCTCAGGGGGAGGAGATACGCAGTATTTT | CASSFSGGGDTQYF
TRBJ2-3 | . | TRBV4-2 | . | TGTGCCAGCAGCCAAGAGGGGGCCCCTAGCACAGATACGCAGTATTTT | CASSQEGAPSTDTQYF
TRBJ2-3 | . | TRBV5-1 | . | TGCGCCAGCAGCAAGGGGACGTCGACAGATACGCAGTATTTT | CASSKGTSTDTQYF
TRBJ2-7 | . | TRBV18 | . | TGTGCCAGCTCACCACGCTTGGGTACCTCCTACGAGCAGTACTTC | CASSPRLGTSYEQYF
TRBJ2-7 | . | TRBV6-5 | . | TGTGCCAGCAGCCTTACTTCTAGTTTCGTCTACGAGCAGTACTTC | CASSLTSSFVYEQYF
TRBJ2-3 | TRBD2 | TRBV27 | . | TGTGCCAGCCCTAGGGGACTAGCGGGAGAGGAGAATACGCAGTATTTT | CASPRGLAGEENTQYF
TRBJ2-1 | TRBD2 | TRBV5-1 | . | TGCGCCAGCAGCTTCTATGGACTAGCGGGAGGTACGAGCAATGAGCAGTTCTTC | CASSFYGLAGGTSNEQFF
TRBJ2-7 | TRBD2 | TRBV2 | . | TGTGCCAGCTCCCCGGGACTAGCGGGAAAGTACGAGCAGTACTTC | CASSPGLAGKYEQYF
TRBJ1-2 | . | TRBV6-5 | . | TGTGCCAGCAGTCACCCAGACGGAGACGGCTACACCTTC | CASSHPDGDGYTF
TRBJ2-5 | TRBD2 | TRBV30 | . | TGTGCCTGGTCAGGACTAGCGGGAGAAGAGACCCAGTACTTC | CAWSGLAGEETQYF
TRBJ2-5 | . | TRBV7-9 | . | TGTGCCAGCAGCTTAGGTTTGGCAGGGTCTGGGGGAGAGACCCAGTACTTC | CASSLGLAGSGGETQYF
TRBJ1-4 | TRBD1 | TRBV5-1 | . | TGCGCCAGCAGTTTAGGGGGCAGGGCGAATGAAAAACTGTTTTTT | CASSLGGRANEKLFF
TRBJ2-5 | . | TRBV23-1 | . | TGCGCCAGCAGTCGTTTATCCTGGGAAAACCAAGAGACCCAGTACTTC | CASSRLSWENQETQYF
TRBJ2-3 | . | TRBV7-2 | once | TGTGCCAGCAGCACTAGCACAGATACGCAGTATTTT | CASSTSTDTQYF